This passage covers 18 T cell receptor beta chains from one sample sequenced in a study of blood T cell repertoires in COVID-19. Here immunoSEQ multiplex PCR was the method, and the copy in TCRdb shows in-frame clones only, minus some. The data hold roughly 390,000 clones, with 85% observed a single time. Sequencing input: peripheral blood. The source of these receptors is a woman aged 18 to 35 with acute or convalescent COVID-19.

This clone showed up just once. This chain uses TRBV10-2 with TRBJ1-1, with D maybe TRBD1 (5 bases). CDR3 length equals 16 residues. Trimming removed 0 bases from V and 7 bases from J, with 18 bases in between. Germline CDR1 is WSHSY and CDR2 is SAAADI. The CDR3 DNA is TGCGCCAGCAGTGAGTCCCTGGACATCCGAAACGATGAAGCTTTCTTT. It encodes CASSESLDIRNDEAFF.

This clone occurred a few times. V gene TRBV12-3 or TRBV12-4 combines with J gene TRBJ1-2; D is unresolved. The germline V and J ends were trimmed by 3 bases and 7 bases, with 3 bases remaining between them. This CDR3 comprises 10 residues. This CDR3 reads CASSFLGYTF. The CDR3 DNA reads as TGTGCCAGCAGTTTCCTTGGCTACACCTTC.

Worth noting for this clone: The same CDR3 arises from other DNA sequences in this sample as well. CDR3 sequence (DNA): TGTGCCACCAGTGGCGGGAGTACAGATACGCAGTATTTT. It specifies CATSGGSTDTQYF. The chain uses TRBV24-1 and TRBJ2-3; TRBD2 matches 7 bases. J lost 3 bases, V lost 5 bases, and 1 base had no gene match. This CDR3 is 13 amino acids long. Germline lookup yields CDR1 KGHDR and CDR2 SFDVKD.

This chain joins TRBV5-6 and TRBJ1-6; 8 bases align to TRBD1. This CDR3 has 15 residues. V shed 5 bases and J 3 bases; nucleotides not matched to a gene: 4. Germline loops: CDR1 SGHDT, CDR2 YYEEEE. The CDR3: CASRLGTGYNSPLHF. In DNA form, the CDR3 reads TGTGCCAGCAGACTGGGGACAGGCTATAATTCACCCCTCCACTTT.

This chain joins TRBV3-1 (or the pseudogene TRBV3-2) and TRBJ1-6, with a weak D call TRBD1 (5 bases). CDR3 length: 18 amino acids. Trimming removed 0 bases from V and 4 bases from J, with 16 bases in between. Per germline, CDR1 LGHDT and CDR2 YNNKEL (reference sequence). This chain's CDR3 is CASSQDLPWTWYNSPLHF. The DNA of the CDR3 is TGTGCCAGCAGCCAAGACCTTCCTTGGACATGGTATAATTCACCCCTCCACTTT.

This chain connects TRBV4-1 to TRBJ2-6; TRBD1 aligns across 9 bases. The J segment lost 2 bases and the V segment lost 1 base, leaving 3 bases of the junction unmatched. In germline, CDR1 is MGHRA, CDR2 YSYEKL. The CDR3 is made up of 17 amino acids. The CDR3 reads CASSQGDRATGANVLTF. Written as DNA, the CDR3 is TGCGCCAGCAGCCAAGGGGACAGGGCGACTGGGGCCAACGTCCTGACTTTC.

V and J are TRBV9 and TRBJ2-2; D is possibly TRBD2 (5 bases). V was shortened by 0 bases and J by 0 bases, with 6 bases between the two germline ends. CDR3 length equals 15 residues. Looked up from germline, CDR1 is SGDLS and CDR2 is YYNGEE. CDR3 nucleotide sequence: TGTGCCAGCAGCGTAGACGGGGCGAACACCGGGGAGCTGTTTTTT. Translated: CASSVDGANTGELFF.

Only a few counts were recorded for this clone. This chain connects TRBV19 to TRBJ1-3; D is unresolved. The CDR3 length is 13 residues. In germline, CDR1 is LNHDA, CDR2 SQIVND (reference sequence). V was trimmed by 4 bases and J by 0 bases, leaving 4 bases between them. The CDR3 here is CASSTYSGNTIYF. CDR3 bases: TGTGCCAGTAGTACCTACTCTGGAAACACCATATATTTT. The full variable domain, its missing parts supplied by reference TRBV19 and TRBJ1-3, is DGGITQSPKYLFRKEGQNVTLSCEQNLNHDAMYWYRQDPGQGLRLIYYSQIVNDFQKGDIAEGYSVSREKKESFPLTVTSAQKNPTAFYLCASSTYSGNTIYFGEGSWLTVV.

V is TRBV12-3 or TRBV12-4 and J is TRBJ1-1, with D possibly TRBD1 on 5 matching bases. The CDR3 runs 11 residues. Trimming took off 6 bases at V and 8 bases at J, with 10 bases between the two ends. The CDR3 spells CASRQKGEAFF. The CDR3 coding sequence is TGTGCCAGCAGGCAGAAGGGGGAAGCTTTCTTT.

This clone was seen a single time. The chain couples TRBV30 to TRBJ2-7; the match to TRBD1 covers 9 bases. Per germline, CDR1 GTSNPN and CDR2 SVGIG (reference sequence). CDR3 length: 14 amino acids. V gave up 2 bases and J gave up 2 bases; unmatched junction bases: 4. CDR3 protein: CAWSPGTGTYEQYF. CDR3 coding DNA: TGTGCCTGGAGTCCGGGGACAGGGACCTACGAGCAGTACTTC.

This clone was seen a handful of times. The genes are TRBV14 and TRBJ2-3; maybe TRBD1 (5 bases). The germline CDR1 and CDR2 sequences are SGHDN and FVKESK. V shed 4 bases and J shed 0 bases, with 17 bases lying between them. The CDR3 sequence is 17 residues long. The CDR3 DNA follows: TGTGCCAGCAGCCTGGGTCCCAGGGCCCTCAGCACAGATACGCAGTATTTT. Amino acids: CASSLGPRALSTDTQYF.

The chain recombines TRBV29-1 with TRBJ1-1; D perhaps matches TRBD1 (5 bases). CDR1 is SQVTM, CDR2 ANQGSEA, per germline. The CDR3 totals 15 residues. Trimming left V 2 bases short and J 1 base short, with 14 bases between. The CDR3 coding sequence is TGCAGCGTTGAACTTCTCGCAGGGTCGAACACTGAAGCTTTCTTT. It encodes CSVELLAGSNTEAFF.

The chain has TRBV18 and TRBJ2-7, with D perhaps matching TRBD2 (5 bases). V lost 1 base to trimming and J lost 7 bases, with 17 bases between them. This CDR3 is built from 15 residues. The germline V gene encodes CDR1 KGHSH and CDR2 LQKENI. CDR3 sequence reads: CASSPQRAAPGEQYF. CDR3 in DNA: TGTGCCAGCTCACCACAGAGGGCGGCCCCGGGAGAGCAGTACTTC. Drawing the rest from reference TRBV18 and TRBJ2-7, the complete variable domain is NAGVMQNPRHLVRRRGQEARLRCSPMKGHSHVYWYRQLPEEGLKFMVYLQKENIIDESGMPKERFSAEFPKEGPSILRIQQVVRGDSAAYFCASSPQRAAPGEQYFGPGTRLTVT.

The CDR3 nucleotides read TGTGCCAGTAGTCTTATCCCGGGACAGGGGATGGAGACCCAGTACTTC. It yields the protein CASSLIPGQGMETQYF. The chain is built from TRBV19 and TRBJ2-5; 10 nucleotides match TRBD1. CDR1 is LNHDA, CDR2 SQIVND, per germline (reference sequence). Trimming removed 5 bases from V and 5 bases from J; junction bases left unmatched: 11. The CDR3 is 16 residues long.

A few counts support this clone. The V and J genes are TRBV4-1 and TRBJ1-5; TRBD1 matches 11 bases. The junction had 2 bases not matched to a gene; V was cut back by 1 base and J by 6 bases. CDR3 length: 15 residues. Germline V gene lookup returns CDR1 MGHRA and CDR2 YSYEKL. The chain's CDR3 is CASSQGTGGFQPQHF. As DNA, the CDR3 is TGCGCCAGCAGCCAAGGGACAGGGGGCTTTCAGCCCCAGCATTTT.

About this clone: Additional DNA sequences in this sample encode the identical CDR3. The CDR3 DNA reads as TGTGCCAGCAGCTTGGACAGGAACACTGAAGCTTTCTTT. It specifies CASSLDRNTEAFF. The chain joins TRBV5-4 to TRBJ1-1; D gene uncertain. This CDR3 is 13 amino acids long. Germline CDR1 SGHNT, CDR2 YYREEE (reference sequence). V lost 0 bases, J lost 1 base, and 4 bases lay in between.

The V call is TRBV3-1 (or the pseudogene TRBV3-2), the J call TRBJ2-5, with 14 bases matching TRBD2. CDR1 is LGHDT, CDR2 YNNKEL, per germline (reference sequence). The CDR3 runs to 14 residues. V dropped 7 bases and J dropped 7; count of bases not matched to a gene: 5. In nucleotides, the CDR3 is TGTGCCAGCACCTCGGGACTAGCGGGAGCGACCCAGTACTTC. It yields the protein CASTSGLAGATQYF.

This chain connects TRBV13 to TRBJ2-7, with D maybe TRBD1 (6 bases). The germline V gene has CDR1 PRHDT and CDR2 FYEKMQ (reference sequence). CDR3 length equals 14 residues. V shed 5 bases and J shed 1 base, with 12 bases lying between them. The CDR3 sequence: CASSGAGDSYEQYF. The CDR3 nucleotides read TGTGCCAGCAGCGGGGCAGGGGATTCCTACGAGCAGTACTTC.